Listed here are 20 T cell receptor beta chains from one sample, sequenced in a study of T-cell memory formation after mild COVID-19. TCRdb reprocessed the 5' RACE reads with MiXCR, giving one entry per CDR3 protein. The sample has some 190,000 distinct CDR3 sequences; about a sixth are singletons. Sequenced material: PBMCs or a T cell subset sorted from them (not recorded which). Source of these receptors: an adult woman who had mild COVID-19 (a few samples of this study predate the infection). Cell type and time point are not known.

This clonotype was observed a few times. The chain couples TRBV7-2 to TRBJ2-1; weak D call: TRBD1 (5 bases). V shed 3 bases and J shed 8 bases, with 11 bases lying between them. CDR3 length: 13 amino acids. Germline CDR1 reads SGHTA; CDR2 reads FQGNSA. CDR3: CASSFQGRDEQFF. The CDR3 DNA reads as TGTGCCAGCAGCTTCCAAGGCAGGGATGAGCAGTTCTTC.

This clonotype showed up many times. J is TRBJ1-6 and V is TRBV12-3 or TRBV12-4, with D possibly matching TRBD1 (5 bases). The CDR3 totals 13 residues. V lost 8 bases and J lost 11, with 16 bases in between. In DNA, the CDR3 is TGTGCCAGCGGCCCGCAGGGTTCTGCACCCCTCCACTTT. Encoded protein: CASGPQGSAPLHF.

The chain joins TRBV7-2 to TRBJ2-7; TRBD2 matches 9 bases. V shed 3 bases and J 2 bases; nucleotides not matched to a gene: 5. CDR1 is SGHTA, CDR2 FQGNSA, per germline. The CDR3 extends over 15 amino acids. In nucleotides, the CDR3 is TGTGCCAGCAGCTTGCGGGCTAGCGGGACCTACGAGCAGTACTTC. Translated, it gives CASSLRASGTYEQYF.

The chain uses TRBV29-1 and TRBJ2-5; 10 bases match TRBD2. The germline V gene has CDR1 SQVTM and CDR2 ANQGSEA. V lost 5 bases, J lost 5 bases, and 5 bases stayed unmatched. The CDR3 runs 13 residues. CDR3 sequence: CSVKGAGGETQYF. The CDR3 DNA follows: TGCAGCGTTAAAGGAGCGGGAGGGGAGACCCAGTACTTC.

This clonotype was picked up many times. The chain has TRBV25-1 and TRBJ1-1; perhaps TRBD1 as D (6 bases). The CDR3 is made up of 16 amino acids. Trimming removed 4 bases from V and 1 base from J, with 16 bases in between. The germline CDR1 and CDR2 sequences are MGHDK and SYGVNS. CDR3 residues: CASSARTVLANTEAFF. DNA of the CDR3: TGTGCCAGCAGTGCTCGGACAGTCCTGGCGAACACTGAAGCTTTCTTT.

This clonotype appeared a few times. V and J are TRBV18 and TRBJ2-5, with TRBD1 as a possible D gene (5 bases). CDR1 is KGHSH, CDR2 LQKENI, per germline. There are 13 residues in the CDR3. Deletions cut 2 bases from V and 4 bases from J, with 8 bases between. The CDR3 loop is CASSPSTGETQYF. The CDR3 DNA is TGTGCCAGCTCACCAAGTACAGGAGAGACCCAGTACTTC.

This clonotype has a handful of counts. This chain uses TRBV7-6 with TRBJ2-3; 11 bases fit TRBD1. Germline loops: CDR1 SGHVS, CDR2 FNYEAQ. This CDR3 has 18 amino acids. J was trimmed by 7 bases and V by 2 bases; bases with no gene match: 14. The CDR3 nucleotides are TGTGCCAGCAGCTTACCGGGACAGGGGGTTTTATCCCCATATACGCAGTATTTT. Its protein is CASSLPGQGVLSPYTQYF.

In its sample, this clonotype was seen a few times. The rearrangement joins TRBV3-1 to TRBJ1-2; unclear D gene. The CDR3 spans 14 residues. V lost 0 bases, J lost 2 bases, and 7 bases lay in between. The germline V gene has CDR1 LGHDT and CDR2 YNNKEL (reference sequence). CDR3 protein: CASSQDLGNYGYTF. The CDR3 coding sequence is TGTGCCAGCAGCCAAGATCTGGGCAACTATGGCTACACCTTC.

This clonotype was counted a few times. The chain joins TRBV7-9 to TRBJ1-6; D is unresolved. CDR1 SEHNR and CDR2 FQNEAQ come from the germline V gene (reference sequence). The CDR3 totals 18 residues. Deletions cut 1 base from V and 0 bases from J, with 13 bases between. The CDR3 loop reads CASSLGTSSSSYNSPLHF. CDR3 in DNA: TGTGCCAGCAGCTTAGGAACAAGTTCCAGCTCCTATAATTCACCCCTCCACTTT.

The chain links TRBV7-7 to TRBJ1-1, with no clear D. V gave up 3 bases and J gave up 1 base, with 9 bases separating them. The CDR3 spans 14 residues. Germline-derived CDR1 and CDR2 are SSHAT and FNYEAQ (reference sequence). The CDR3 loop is CASSFRLRNTEAFF. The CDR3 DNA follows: TGTGCCAGCAGCTTTAGGTTGAGGAACACTGAAGCTTTCTTT. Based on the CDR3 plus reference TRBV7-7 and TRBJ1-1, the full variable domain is GAGVSQSPRYKVTKRGQDVTLRCDPISSHATLYWYQQALGQGPEFLTYFNYEAQPDKSGLPSDRFSAERPEGSISTLTIQRTEQRDSAMYRCASSFRLRNTEAFFGQGTRLTVV.

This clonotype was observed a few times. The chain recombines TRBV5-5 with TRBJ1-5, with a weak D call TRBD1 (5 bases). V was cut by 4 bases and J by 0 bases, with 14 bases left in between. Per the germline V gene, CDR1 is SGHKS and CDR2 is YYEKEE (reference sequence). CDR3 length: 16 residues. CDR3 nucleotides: TGTGCCAGCAGCCCTCTGGGAGGGGATAGCAATCAGCCCCAGCATTTT. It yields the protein CASSPLGGDSNQPQHF.

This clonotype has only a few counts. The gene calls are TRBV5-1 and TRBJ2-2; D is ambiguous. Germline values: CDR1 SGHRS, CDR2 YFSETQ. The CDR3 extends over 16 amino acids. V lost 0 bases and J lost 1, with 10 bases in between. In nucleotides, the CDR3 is TGCGCCAGCAGCTTGGGTCAGTTCTTGAACACCGGGGAGCTGTTTTTT. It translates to CASSLGQFLNTGELFF. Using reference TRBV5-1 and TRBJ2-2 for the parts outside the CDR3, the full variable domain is KAGVTQTPRYLIKTRGQQVTLSCSPISGHRSVSWYQQTPGQGLQFLFEYFSETQRNKGNFPGRFSGRQFSNSRSEMNVSTLELGDSALYLCASSLGQFLNTGELFFGEGSRLTVL.

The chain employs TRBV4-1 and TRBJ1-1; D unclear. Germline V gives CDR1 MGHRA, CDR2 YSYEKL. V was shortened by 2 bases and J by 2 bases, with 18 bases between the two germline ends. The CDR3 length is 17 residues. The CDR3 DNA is TGCGCCAGCAGCCAACCTTATAGGTTCGACGGTAACACTGAAGCTTTCTTT. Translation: CASSQPYRFDGNTEAFF.

The CDR3 spells CASSLVSGVRQNTEAFF. The CDR3 DNA reads as TGCGCCAGCAGCTTGGTTAGTGGTGTCAGGCAGAACACTGAAGCTTTCTTT. The chain uses TRBV5-1 and TRBJ1-1; D unclear. The germline V and J ends were trimmed by 0 bases and 1 base, with 16 bases remaining between them. The CDR3 contains 17 residues. Germline lookup yields CDR1 SGHRS and CDR2 YFSETQ.

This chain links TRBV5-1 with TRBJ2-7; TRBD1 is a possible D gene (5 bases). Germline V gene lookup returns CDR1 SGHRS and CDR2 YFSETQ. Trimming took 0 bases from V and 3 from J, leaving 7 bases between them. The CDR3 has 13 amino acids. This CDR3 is CASSLGQNYEQYF. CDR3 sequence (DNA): TGCGCCAGCAGCTTGGGACAGAACTACGAGCAGTACTTC.

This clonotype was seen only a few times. The CDR3: CASSYGGRIYNEQFF. CDR3 coding DNA: TGTGCCAGCAGTTACGGGGGACGAATTTACAATGAGCAGTTCTTC. The rearrangement joins TRBV6-5 to TRBJ2-1; D assignment may be TRBD1 or TRBD2 (5 bases each). This CDR3 is built from 15 residues. Germline-derived CDR1 and CDR2 are MNHEY and SVGAGI. Trimming stripped 2 bases from V and 4 bases from J, with 12 bases between.

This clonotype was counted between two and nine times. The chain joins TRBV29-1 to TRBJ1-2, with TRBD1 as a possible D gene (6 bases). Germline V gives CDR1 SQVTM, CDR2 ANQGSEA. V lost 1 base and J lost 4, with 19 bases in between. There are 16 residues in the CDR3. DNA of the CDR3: TGCAGCGTTGAAGCGGAATGGAGGGGGATTAGCTATGGCTACACCTTC. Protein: CSVEAEWRGISYGYTF.

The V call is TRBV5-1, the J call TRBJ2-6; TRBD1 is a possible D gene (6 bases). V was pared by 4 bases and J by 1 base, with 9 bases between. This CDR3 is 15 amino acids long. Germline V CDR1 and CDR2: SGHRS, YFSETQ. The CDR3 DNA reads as TGCGCCAGCAGCCAACAGGGATCTGGGGCCAACGTCCTGACTTTC. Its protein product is CASSQQGSGANVLTF.

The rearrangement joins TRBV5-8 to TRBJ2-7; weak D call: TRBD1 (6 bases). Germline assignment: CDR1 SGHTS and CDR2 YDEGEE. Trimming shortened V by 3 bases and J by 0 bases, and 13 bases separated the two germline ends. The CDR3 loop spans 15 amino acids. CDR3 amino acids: CASSSWTANSYEQYF. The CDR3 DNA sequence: TGTGCCAGCAGCTCCTGGACAGCGAACTCCTACGAGCAGTACTTC.

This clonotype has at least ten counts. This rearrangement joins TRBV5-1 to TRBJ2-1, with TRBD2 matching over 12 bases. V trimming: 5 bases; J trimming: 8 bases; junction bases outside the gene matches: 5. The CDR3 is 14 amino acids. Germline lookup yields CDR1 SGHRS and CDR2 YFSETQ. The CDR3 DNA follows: TGCGCCAGCAGGGGACTAGCGGGCTTGGATGAGCAGTTCTTC. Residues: CASRGLAGLDEQFF.